This is a list of T cell receptor beta chains from one sample in a study of cytomegalovirus exposure and HLA in healthy donors. The assay was immunoSEQ multiplex PCR, and TCRdb's table has in-frame clones only and misses some. The sample shows 130,000 to 150,000 clones, roughly four fifths of them seen only once. Sequencing was performed on PBMCs. The receptors were sampled from a man younger than 40 in good health and CMV-seropositive. Each CDR3 is given with its conserved first and last residue. A D gene is named only where the DNA matches it firmly. Rows give clone size only sometimes, using once, few, many, or a class for an expanded clone.

clone size	D gene	V gene	J gene	CDR3 length	CDR3 DNA	CDR3 protein
NA	TRBD1	TRBV6-6	TRBJ1-2	15	TGTGCCAGCAGTTACTCCGGTCAGGGGGTTTATGGCTACACCTTC	CASSYSGQGVYGYTF
NA	NA	TRBV4-3	TRBJ1-5	14	TGCGCCAGCAGCCAAGAACAGGGAGGGCAGCCCCAGCATTTT	CASSQEQGGQPQHF
NA	TRBD2	TRBV7-2	TRBJ2-5	16	TGTGCCAGCAGCTTAGCTGGACTAGCGGGGGGGGAGACCCAGTACTTC	CASSLAGLAGGETQYF
NA	NA	TRBV5-1	TRBJ1-5	19	TGCGCCAGCAGCTTGCTACCACTACCTTCTTTTGATAGCAATCAGCCCCAGCATTTT	CASSLLPLPSFDSNQPQHF
NA	NA	TRBV28	TRBJ1-1	15	TGTGCCAGCAGTTTCACGTGGGGCGAGAACACTGAAGCTTTCTTT	CASSFTWGENTEAFF
NA	NA	TRBV6-5	TRBJ1-4	11	TGTGCCAGCAGTTCCCGTGAAAAACTGTTTTTT	CASSSREKLFF
NA	TRBD2	TRBV10-3	TRBJ2-7	15	TGTGCCATCAGTGAAGCGACTAGCGGGACCTACGAGCAGTACTTC	CAISEATSGTYEQYF
once	NA	TRBV7-9	TRBJ2-7	14	TGTGCCAGCAGCTTAGGAAGAGGGTCCTACGAGCAGTACTTC	CASSLGRGSYEQYF
few	NA	TRBV6-6	TRBJ2-1	12	TGTGCCAGCAGTTTGGAGTGGAATGAGCAGTTCTTC	CASSLEWNEQFF
once	TRBD1	TRBV28	TRBJ1-6	14	TGTGCCAGCAGTTTGACAGGGAACCGGTCACCCCTCCACTTT	CASSLTGNRSPLHF
NA	TRBD1	TRBV19	TRBJ1-1	15	TGTGCCAGTAGTAATGACAGGGACGAGAACGCTGAAGCTTTCTTT	CASSNDRDENAEAFF
NA	NA	TRBV11-3	TRBJ2-7	12	TGTGCCAGCAGCAACAGGGGGGGCGAGCAGTACTTC	CASSNRGGEQYF
NA	NA	TRBV30	TRBJ1-1	17	TGTGCCTGGAACAAGCTTAACCCGGCAGGGATCAACACTGAAGCTTTCTTT	CAWNKLNPAGINTEAFF
NA	NA	TRBV5-4	TRBJ1-2	13	TGTGCCAGCAGCAGTTCGGGGTTCTATGGCTACACCTTC	CASSSSGFYGYTF
NA	NA	TRBV28	TRBJ2-2	16	TGTGCCAGCAGTTTGGCCGGCAGGGGTGGTCCCGGGGAGCTGTTTTTT	CASSLAGRGGPGELFF
few	NA	TRBV11-2	TRBJ1-1	13	TGTGCCAGCAGTCGTATAACGGGCACTGAAGCTTTCTTT	CASSRITGTEAFF
NA	TRBD1	TRBV28	TRBJ1-1	14	TGTGCCAGCAGTTTAAACAGGGGGGTAACTGAAGCTTTCTTT	CASSLNRGVTEAFF
few	NA	TRBV12-5	TRBJ1-5	11	TGTGCTAGTGGGTCCTCCCAGCCCCAGCATTTT	CASGSSQPQHF
NA	NA	TRBV9	TRBJ2-4	15	TGTGCCAGCAGCGTAGATGCGGGGCCGGAAAACAGTCAGTACTTC	CASSVDAGPENSQYF
NA	TRBD2	TRBV28	TRBJ2-7	17	TGTGCCAGCAGCCGTTCTAGCGGGAGGGCAAACTTTGCCGAGCAGTACTTC	CASSRSSGRANFAEQYF
NA	NA	TRBV5-5	TRBJ2-5	12	TGTGCCAGCAGCTTCAGGGCAGAGACCCAGTACTTC	CASSFRAETQYF
once	TRBD2	TRBV29-1	TRBJ2-7	13	TGCAGCGTTGAGGACGGGAGGGGTTACGAGCAGTACTTC	CSVEDGRGYEQYF
NA	NA	TRBV19	TRBJ1-1	13	TGTGCCAGTACAATAACAGTTAACACTGAAGCTTTCTTT	CASTITVNTEAFF
NA	TRBD1	TRBV6-1	TRBJ2-1	14	TGTGCCAGCACCGGGACAGTTAGTCACAATGAGCAGTTCTTC	CASTGTVSHNEQFF
NA	TRBD2	TRBV5-1	TRBJ2-7	16	TGCGCCAGCAGCTTGGAACTAGCGGCTTTCTCCTACGAGCAGTACTTC	CASSLELAAFSYEQYF
NA	NA	TRBV28	TRBJ2-7	15	TGTGCCAGCAGTTTCGACGGTTTAGGAGGCTACGAGCAGTACTTC	CASSFDGLGGYEQYF
NA	TRBD2	TRBV10-3	TRBJ2-3	14	TGTGCCATGGGGGTAGCGGGAGAGCAAGATACGCAGTATTTT	CAMGVAGEQDTQYF
NA	NA	TRBV6-1	TRBJ1-6	15	TGTGCCAGCAAGCTCTCGCCAGGATTGAGTTCACCCCTCCACTTT	CASKLSPGLSSPLHF
NA	TRBD2	TRBV28	TRBJ2-2	17	TGTGCCAGCAGTAAGGAGTTAGCGGGACTCCGGGGCGGGGAGCTGTTTTTT	CASSKELAGLRGGELFF
NA	NA	TRBV6-1	TRBJ1-1	16	TGTGCCAGCAGTGAAGCGCTGGGTCTAGGGGGAGCTGAAGCTTTCTTT	CASSEALGLGGAEAFF
NA	TRBD1	TRBV19	TRBJ2-7	15	TGTGCCAGTAGCCTCACGACAGGGAGCTCCTACGAGCAGTACTTC	CASSLTTGSSYEQYF
NA	TRBD1	TRBV6-6	TRBJ1-2	15	TGTGCCAGCAGTTACGGAGGGACAGGGCTCTATGGCTACACCTTC	CASSYGGTGLYGYTF
NA	TRBD1	TRBV4-1	TRBJ1-1	19	TGCGCCAGCAGCCCCGGACAGGGGGTGGTCCGGAGAGCGAACACTGAAGCTTTCTTT	CASSPGQGVVRRANTEAFF
NA	TRBD1	TRBV30	TRBJ1-2	14	TGTGCCTGGTACGGACAGGGGGATACCTTTGGCTACACCTTC	CAWYGQGDTFGYTF
NA	NA	TRBV15	TRBJ2-7	16	TGTGCCACCAGCAGAGATTTCACTAGCAGATCCTACGAGCAGTACTTC	CATSRDFTSRSYEQYF
NA	NA	TRBV19	TRBJ1-5	12	TGTGCCAGTACAGGGGTGGGGCAGCCCCAGCATTTT	CASTGVGQPQHF
few	NA	TRBV7-9	TRBJ1-3	12	TGTGCCAGCAGCTTTGAGCCAAACACCATATATTTT	CASSFEPNTIYF
few	NA	TRBV2	TRBJ2-2	14	TGTGCCAGCAGTGGACAGGACCTAACCGGGGAGCTGTTTTTT	CASSGQDLTGELFF